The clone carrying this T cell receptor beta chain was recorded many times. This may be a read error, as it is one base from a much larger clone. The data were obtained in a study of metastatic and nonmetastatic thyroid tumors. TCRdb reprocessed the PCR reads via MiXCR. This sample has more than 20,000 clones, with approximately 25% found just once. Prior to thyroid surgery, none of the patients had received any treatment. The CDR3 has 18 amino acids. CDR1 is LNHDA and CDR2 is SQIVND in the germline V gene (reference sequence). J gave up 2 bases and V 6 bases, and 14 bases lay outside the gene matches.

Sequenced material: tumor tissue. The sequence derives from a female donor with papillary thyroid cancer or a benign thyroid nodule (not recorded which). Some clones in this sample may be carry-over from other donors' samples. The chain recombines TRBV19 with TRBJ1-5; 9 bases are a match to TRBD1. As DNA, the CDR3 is TGTGCCAGTAGCCCAGGGACAGGGTATGTTTATGGCAATCAGCCCCAGCATTTT. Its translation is CASSPGTGYVYGNQPQHF. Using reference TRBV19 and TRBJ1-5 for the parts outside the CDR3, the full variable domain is DGGITQSPKYLFRKEGQNVTLSCEQNLNHDAMYWYRQDPGQGLRLIYYSQIVNDFQKGDIAEGYSVSREKKESFPLTVTSAQKNPTAFYLCASSPGTGYVYGNQPQHFGDGTRLSIL.